This passage covers 9 T cell receptor beta chains from one sample sequenced in a study of CXCR3-negative and CXCR3-positive naive CD8 T cells. Carrying UMI labels, the TRB cDNA libraries were prepared through 5' RACE. TCRdb reprocessed the 5' RACE reads and keeps a single row for each CDR3 protein, giving no DNA. In total, the table holds over 6,500 distinct CDR3 sequences. The source material was naive CXCR3- CD8+ T cells from blood. Subset noted: CD45RO-CCR7+CD27+CD95- naive CD8+ T cells lacking CXCR3 (TNR3-). The receptors originated from a human donor in good health. Some clones in this sample may be carry-over from other donors' samples.

V gene TRBV14 combines with J gene TRBJ2-2. Germline lookup yields CDR1 SGHDN and CDR2 FVKESK. This CDR3 region has 17 residues. This CDR3 is CASSQDSETPMGGELFF.

The V gene is TRBV2, the J gene TRBJ2-4; as DNA is missing, the TRBD1 call by TCRdb cannot be tested. The CDR3 extends over 12 amino acids. CDR1 is SNHLY, CDR2 FYNNEI, per germline. The CDR3 protein is CASSESRQGYYF.

This chain connects TRBV4-2 to TRBJ1-5. The CDR3 covers 14 residues. Germline CDR1 LGHNA, CDR2 YNFKEQ. The CDR3 is CASSQDDSNQPQHF.

This clonotype is labeled medium-sized based on frequency. V gene TRBV29-1 combines with J gene TRBJ2-1; TCRdb's assignment of TRBD2 cannot be checked, as there is no DNA. The CDR3 is made up of 11 amino acids. CDR1 SQVTM and CDR2 ANQGSEA come from the germline V gene. CDR3: CSVEGRNEQFF.

The V and J genes are TRBV7-9 and TRBJ2-3; TCRdb reports TRBD2, a call that lacks DNA to check it against. The length of the CDR3 is 16 residues. Germline CDR1 reads SEHNR; CDR2 reads FQNEAQ (reference sequence). CDR3 amino acids: CASSTPLAGPTDTQYF.

This chain connects TRBV29-1 to TRBJ2-2; TCRdb's assignment of TRBD1 cannot be checked, as there is no DNA. The CDR3 is 18 amino acids. Looked up from germline, CDR1 is SQVTM and CDR2 is ANQGSEA. CDR3 protein: CSVEGRPGQGPNTGELFF.

The J gene is TRBJ2-7, the V gene TRBV7-6; TCRdb's assignment of TRBD1 cannot be checked, as there is no DNA. This CDR3 contains 14 residues. The germline V gene encodes CDR1 SGHVS and CDR2 FNYEAQ. CDR3 protein: CASSLGTGGHEQYF.

The chain has TRBV5-1 and TRBJ2-3. Looked up from germline, CDR1 is SGHRS and CDR2 is YFSETQ. This CDR3 comprises 14 residues. The CDR3: CASSSEMGTDTQYF.

The chain joins TRBV19 to TRBJ1-1; TCRdb's assignment of TRBD1 cannot be checked, as there is no DNA. The germline CDR1 and CDR2 sequences are LNHDA and SQIVND (reference sequence). This CDR3 comprises 15 residues. The CDR3 here is CASRPGQGVYTEAFF.